Following are 30 T cell receptor beta chains from one sample sequenced in a study of T cell repertoires in cytomegalovirus infection. One entry per CDR3 protein results from TCRdb running MiXCR on the reads. This sample has some 54,000 distinct CDR3 sequences, with about 20% found just once. No antigen has been assigned to these receptors. The sequences come from CD8+ T cells from cultured PBMCs, collected from culture after CMV antigen stimulation. The receptors shown here come from a human donor in good health (CMV status not recorded). Some clones in this sample may be carry-over from other donors' samples.

This clonotype was observed a handful of times. The chain couples TRBV12-3 or TRBV12-4 to TRBJ2-1; D remains unclear. This CDR3 comprises 12 residues. Deletions cut 1 base from V and 8 bases from J, with 6 bases between. The CDR3 is CASSLVGHEQFF. CDR3 nucleotides: TGTGCCAGCAGTTTAGTTGGCCATGAGCAGTTCTTC.

This clonotype was observed many times. The V and J genes are TRBV2 and TRBJ2-2, with 8 bases aligning to TRBD1. Per germline, CDR1 SNHLY and CDR2 FYNNEI. The CDR3 runs 15 residues. V lost 5 bases and J lost 6; bases outside the gene matches: 8. For the CDR3, the DNA is TGTGCCAGCAGTCCGGGACAGGTGATACCCGGGGAGCTGTTTTTT. Protein sequence: CASSPGQVIPGELFF.

This clonotype was seen a few times. The chain combines TRBV7-9 with TRBJ2-1; TRBD2 matches 7 bases. This CDR3 spans 16 amino acids. Per the germline V gene, CDR1 is SEHNR and CDR2 is FQNEAQ (reference sequence). V trimming: 4 bases; J trimming: 0 bases; junction bases outside the gene matches: 6. The CDR3 protein is CASSSATGGSYNEQFF. The CDR3 DNA reads as TGTGCCAGCAGCTCAGCGACGGGGGGCTCCTACAATGAGCAGTTCTTC.

This clonotype has at least ten counts. J is TRBJ2-5 and V is TRBV7-6; weak D call: TRBD1 (5 bases). The germline gives CDR1 SGHVS, CDR2 FNYEAQ. Trimming left V 4 bases short and J 0 bases short, with 9 bases between. The CDR3 extends over 14 amino acids. CDR3 amino acids: CASSYDSYQETQYF. In DNA, the CDR3 is TGTGCCAGCAGCTACGACAGTTACCAAGAGACCCAGTACTTC.

This chain uses TRBV6-2 or TRBV6-3 with TRBJ2-7; a possible D gene is TRBD2 (6 bases). Trimming cost V 5 bases and J 1 base, with 18 bases left between them. The V gene's germline CDR1 is MNHEY and CDR2 SVGEGT. The CDR3 is 16 amino acids. CDR3 coding DNA: TGTGCCAGCAGTCAACGTGGGGGGACGGGATCCTACGAGCAGTACTTC. As protein: CASSQRGGTGSYEQYF.

V is TRBV7-2 and J is TRBJ2-1; 7 bases fit TRBD1. The CDR3 is 16 residues long. The V and J ends lost 5 bases and 4 bases, in that order; junction bases with no gene match: 11. Germline V gene sequence: CDR1 SGHTA, CDR2 FQGNSA. DNA for the CDR3: TGTGCCAGCAGCGAGTGGGCCGGACAGGAATACAATGAGCAGTTCTTC. It specifies CASSEWAGQEYNEQFF.

This clonotype turned up a few times. The V and J genes are TRBV6-2 or TRBV6-3 and TRBJ2-7; D uncertain. The CDR3 contains 12 residues. Germline-derived CDR1 and CDR2 are MNHEY and SVGEGT. Trimming removed 2 bases from V and 0 bases from J, with 2 bases in between. The DNA of the CDR3 is TGTGCCAGCAGTTACGTCTCCTACGAGCAGTACTTC. Amino acids: CASSYVSYEQYF.

Only one count was recorded for this clonotype. This sequence joins TRBV6-2 or TRBV6-3 and TRBJ2-7, with TRBD2 matching 9 bases. The trim removed 7 bases at V and 3 bases at J, leaving 7 bases unmatched. CDR3 length: 14 residues. Germline-derived CDR1 and CDR2 are MNHEY and SVGEGT. The CDR3 reads CASTSRGRDYEQYF. CDR3 sequence (DNA): TGTGCCAGCACCTCACGCGGGAGGGACTACGAGCAGTACTTC.

Remarks on this clonotype: One end of the junction does not line up with germline, which may come from a read error. This chain links TRBV24-1 with TRBJ2-1, with D possibly matching TRBD2 (6 bases). Germline V lookup: CDR1 KGHDR, CDR2 SFDVKD. The CDR3 consists of 12 residues. The CDR3 coding sequence is TGTGCCACCAGTAATTTGCGGGGCTTTTTATTCTTC. This encodes CATSNLRGFLFF.

The table lists this clonotype with many counts. V gene TRBV7-2 combines with J gene TRBJ2-6; possibly TRBD2 for D (5 bases). The CDR3 totals 15 residues. Between the trimmed V and J ends, which lost 5 bases and 0 bases, there was a span of 8 bases. Germline V gene data show CDR1 as SGHTA and CDR2 as FQGNSA. The CDR3 spells CASSQEGSGANVLTF. The CDR3 DNA is TGTGCCAGCAGCCAAGAGGGCTCTGGGGCCAACGTCCTGACTTTC.

This rearrangement joins TRBV14 to TRBJ2-1; 7 positions agree with TRBD2. The CDR3 extends over 16 amino acids. CDR1 is SGHDN, CDR2 FVKESK, per germline. V lost 0 bases, J lost 3 bases, and 5 bases stayed unmatched. The CDR3: CASSQDAGLIYNEQFF. The CDR3 nucleotides read TGTGCCAGCAGCCAAGACGCGGGACTAATCTACAATGAGCAGTTCTTC. Using reference TRBV14 and TRBJ2-1 for the parts outside the CDR3, the full variable domain is EAGVTQFPSHSVIEKGQTVTLRCDPISGHDNLYWYRRVMGKEIKFLLHFVKESKQDESGMPNNRFLAERTGGTYSTLKVQPAELEDSGVYFCASSQDAGLIYNEQFFGPGTRLTVL.

This clonotype was seen a handful of times. CDR3 residues: CASSLGQGEAGEQYF. DNA for the CDR3: TGTGCCAGCAGCTTAGGACAGGGGGAGGCCGGCGAGCAGTACTTC. The chain recombines TRBV7-9 with TRBJ2-7; 9 bases map to TRBD1. CDR3 length: 15 residues. With 1 base clipped from V and 6 bases from J, the junction kept 7 bases outside the gene matches. Germline V gene lookup returns CDR1 SEHNR and CDR2 FQNEAQ (reference sequence). The full variable domain, completed using reference TRBV7-9 and TRBJ2-7, is DTGVSQNPRHKITKRGQNVTFRCDPISEHNRLYWYRQTLGQGPEFLTYFQNEAQLEKSRLLSDRFSAERPKGSFSTLEIQRTEQGDSAMYLCASSLGQGEAGEQYFGPGTRLTVT.

A few counts support this clonotype. The V call is TRBV7-2, the J call TRBJ2-3; 8 nucleotides agree with TRBD2. The CDR3 covers 17 residues. Germline CDR1 and CDR2: SGHTA and FQGNSA. J lost 2 bases, V lost 1 base, and 8 bases had no gene match. CDR3 residues: CASSLVLGLADTDTQYF. The CDR3 nucleotides are TGTGCCAGCAGCTTAGTTCTCGGACTAGCTGACACAGATACGCAGTATTTT. Together with reference TRBV7-2 and TRBJ2-3, the CDR3 gives the full variable domain: GAGVSQSPSNKVTEKGKDVELRCDPISGHTALYWYRQSLGQGLEFLIYFQGNSAPDKSGLPSDRFSAERTGGSVSTLTIQRTQQEDSAVYLCASSLVLGLADTDTQYFGPGTRLTVL.

This clonotype was detected a few times. The CDR3 nucleotides are TGTGCCAGCAGAAGCCGATCGGGGACCTACAATGAGCAGTTCTTC. Translating gives CASRSRSGTYNEQFF. The chain recombines TRBV6-5 with TRBJ2-1, with D tentatively TRBD2 (5 bases). The V and J ends lost 6 bases and 2 bases respectively, with 14 bases between them. The CDR3 runs to 15 residues. Germline V lookup: CDR1 MNHEY, CDR2 SVGAGI.

This clonotype was seen only a few times. This chain links TRBV5-6 with TRBJ2-7; D possibly matches TRBD1 or TRBD2 (5 bases each). CDR1 is SGHDT, CDR2 YYEEEE, per germline. This CDR3 has 13 residues. Trimming left V 2 bases short and J 0 bases short, with 6 bases between. The CDR3 DNA sequence: TGTGCCAGCAGCTTCGGGACCTCCTACGAGCAGTACTTC. Translation: CASSFGTSYEQYF.

The J gene is TRBJ1-2, the V gene TRBV7-2, with 7 bases aligning to TRBD1. CDR1 is SGHTA and CDR2 is FQGNSA in the germline V gene. The V segment lost 4 bases and the J segment 14 bases; nucleotides outside the gene matches: 13. The CDR3 sequence is 13 residues long. The CDR3, as DNA: TGTGCCAGCAGCTCAGAGAGGGACAGCTCTACAACCTTC. Its translation: CASSSERDSSTTF.

The genes are TRBV7-8 and TRBJ1-5; weak D call: TRBD1 (6 bases). The length of the CDR3 is 16 residues. The V and J ends lost 5 bases and 0 bases respectively, with 14 bases between them. Per germline, CDR1 SGHVS and CDR2 FQNEAQ. CDR3 bases: TGTGCCAGCAGCCTTAGACAGGTGACTAGCAATCAGCCCCAGCATTTT. This translates into CASSLRQVTSNQPQHF.

The chain joins TRBV20-1 to TRBJ2-2; 8 nucleotides match TRBD1. CDR3 length equals 15 residues. V lost 0 bases to trimming and J lost 5 bases; unmatched junction nucleotides: 5. CDR1 and CDR2 (germline): DFQATT, SNEGSKA (reference sequence). CDR3 sequence: CSARDGQGSTGELFF. The CDR3 bases are TGCAGTGCTAGAGATGGACAGGGCAGTACCGGGGAGCTGTTTTTT.

This clonotype was seen a handful of times. The V gene is TRBV7-2, the J gene TRBJ1-5, with D possibly matching TRBD1 (6 bases). This CDR3 comprises 18 residues. The V and J ends lost 0 bases and 0 bases respectively, with 15 bases between them. CDR1 is SGHTA and CDR2 is FQGNSA in the germline V gene. Here the CDR3 DNA reads TGTGCCAGCAGCTTAGCCTCGCGGACAGTGTATAGCAATCAGCCCCAGCATTTT. Translation: CASSLASRTVYSNQPQHF.

V usage is TRBV4-1 and J usage is TRBJ2-3; D is perhaps TRBD2 (6 bases). Per germline, CDR1 MGHRA and CDR2 YSYEKL. V shed 3 bases and J shed 5 bases, with 18 bases lying between them. The CDR3 has 16 amino acids. The CDR3, as DNA: TGCGCCAGCAGCCACCTTTCTACTAGCACCGGAGATACGCAGTATTTT. It codes for CASSHLSTSTGDTQYF.

This sequence joins TRBV11-1 and TRBJ1-2; tentative D call: TRBD1 (6 bases). The CDR3 loop spans 15 amino acids. Germline CDR1 SGHAT, CDR2 FQDESV (reference sequence). V lost 5 bases, J lost 0 bases, and 13 bases lay in between. As DNA, the CDR3 is TGTGCCAGCAGCGACGACAGGAGACCTAACTATGGCTACACCTTC. As protein: CASSDDRRPNYGYTF.

The V and J genes are TRBV7-9 and TRBJ2-3; D is possibly TRBD1 (5 bases). In germline, CDR1 is SEHNR, CDR2 FQNEAQ (reference sequence). The CDR3 consists of 17 residues. V lost 5 bases and J 0 bases, leaving 18 bases between the germline ends. This CDR3 is CASSRPATDSSTDTQYF. The DNA of the CDR3 is TGTGCCAGCAGCCGCCCGGCGACAGACTCTAGCACAGATACGCAGTATTTT.

This clonotype has a handful of counts. The rearrangement joins TRBV7-2 to TRBJ1-5, with TRBD1 as a possible D gene (6 bases). The CDR3 runs to 15 residues. The germline V and J ends were trimmed by 0 bases and 4 bases, with 10 bases remaining between them. Per germline, CDR1 SGHTA and CDR2 FQGNSA. CDR3 nucleotide sequence: TGTGCCAGCAGCTTAGCAGGGACAAGAAATCAGCCCCAGCATTTT. Amino acid sequence: CASSLAGTRNQPQHF.

The chain carries TRBV27 and TRBJ1-6; D ambiguous. With 2 bases removed from V and 7 bases from J, the gap between germline ends came to 6 bases. Per the germline V gene, CDR1 is MNHEY and CDR2 is SMNVEV (reference sequence). The CDR3 runs to 13 residues. CDR3 nucleotide sequence: TGTGCCAGCAGTTTAATCAGGAATTCACCCCTCCACTTT. Its protein is CASSLIRNSPLHF.

The CDR3: CASSFELGPEAFF. Here the CDR3 DNA reads TGCGCCAGCAGCTTCGAATTGGGGCCTGAAGCTTTCTTT. The rearrangement links TRBV5-1 to TRBJ1-1; D might be TRBD1 (5 bases). V was cut by 2 bases and J by 6 bases, with 11 bases left in between. Germline V CDR1 and CDR2: SGHRS, YFSETQ. This CDR3 has 13 residues.

This clonotype was counted between two and nine times. V usage is TRBV11-2 and J usage is TRBJ2-3; perhaps TRBD1 as D (6 bases). The CDR3 contains 17 residues. With 1 base removed from V and 0 bases from J, the gap between germline ends came to 14 bases. CDR1 SGHAT and CDR2 FQNNGV come from the germline V gene. In DNA form, the CDR3 reads TGTGCCAGCAGCTTAGCCCTACAGGGTTTTAGCACAGATACGCAGTATTTT. It codes for CASSLALQGFSTDTQYF.

This rearrangement joins TRBV5-1 to TRBJ2-1; no clear D. Trimming pared 7 bases from V and 0 bases from J, leaving 11 bases between. Germline V gene data show CDR1 as SGHRS and CDR2 as YFSETQ. This CDR3 is built from 14 residues. This CDR3 reads CASAEFSSYNEQFF. Here the CDR3 DNA reads TGCGCCAGCGCCGAGTTCAGCTCCTACAATGAGCAGTTCTTC.

This clonotype was counted only a few times. The rearrangement joins TRBV6-8 to TRBJ2-7, with 10 bases lining up with TRBD1. The V gene's germline CDR1 is MNHGY and CDR2 SAAAGT. The CDR3 covers 12 residues. Trimming cost V 7 bases and J 11 bases; bases outside gene matches: 8. CDR3 nucleotides: TGTGCCAGCACTACCGGACAGGGGGGGAAGTACTTC. Protein product: CASTTGQGGKYF.

This clonotype turned up a few times. The chain has TRBV7-6 and TRBJ2-5; TRBD2 aligns across 9 bases. V gave up 1 base and J gave up 1 base; unmatched junction bases: 4. This CDR3 is built from 16 residues. CDR1 SGHVS and CDR2 FNYEAQ come from the germline V gene. The CDR3 sequence: CASSLVVAGAQETQYF. CDR3 in DNA: TGTGCCAGCAGCTTAGTAGTAGCGGGGGCCCAAGAGACCCAGTACTTC.

This clonotype has more than one count but fewer than ten. The chain uses TRBV7-2 and TRBJ1-4, with D unresolved. The V end lost 1 base, the J end lost 2 bases, and 14 bases lay between the germline ends. Germline CDR1 reads SGHTA; CDR2 reads FQGNSA. The CDR3 contains 17 residues. The CDR3 bases are TGTGCCAGCAGCTTAGTCGTTTTACGGGCGACTAATGAAAAACTGTTTTTT. Translation: CASSLVVLRATNEKLFF.